One and the same sample provided the 4 T cell receptor beta chains below, sequenced in a study of blood T cell repertoires in COVID-19 (dated by TCRdb to the early 2020s). The protocol used for the library was the immunoSEQ multiplex PCR assay. Entries here come from immuneACCESS through TCRdb and include only in-frame sequences with V and J called. Some clones fail to appear in such tables; in the studies checked, an unresolved V gene covers under half of the shortfall, and the cause of the remainder is unknown. The sample table records over 30,000 clones; about 85% of these occur just once. In total, the top ten clones hold approximately 30% of the sample. Sequences were obtained from peripheral blood. The receptors originated from an older man with active or convalescent COVID-19.

Remarks on this clone: This CDR3 is also generated by other DNA sequences in the sample. This chain uses TRBV7-9 with TRBJ2-1, with 13 bases matching TRBD2. CDR1 is SEHNR, CDR2 FQNEAQ, per germline (reference sequence). J gave up 6 bases and V 4 bases, and 3 bases lay outside the gene matches. This CDR3 contains 15 residues. The CDR3 loop reads CASSSGTSGTNEQFF. DNA for the CDR3: TGTGCCAGCAGCTCTGGGACTAGCGGGACCAATGAGCAGTTCTTC.

The rearrangement uses TRBV7-9 and TRBJ2-7, with 7 bases fitting TRBD1. Trimming cost V 5 bases and J 3 bases; bases outside gene matches: 4. The CDR3 runs 13 residues. Germline V lookup: CDR1 SEHNR, CDR2 FQNEAQ (reference sequence). The CDR3 protein is CASSPGQFYEQYF. The CDR3, as DNA: TGTGCCAGCAGCCCGGGACAGTTCTACGAGCAGTACTTC.

This clone occurred a few times. The chain has TRBV30 and TRBJ1-6, with TRBD1 identical over 9 bases. The CDR3 is 14 amino acids. The germline V gene has CDR1 GTSNPN and CDR2 SVGIG (reference sequence). J gave up 8 bases and V 2 bases, and 4 bases lay outside the gene matches. The CDR3 loop reads CAWSTRTGDSPLHF. The CDR3 DNA reads as TGTGCCTGGAGTACTCGGACAGGGGATTCACCCCTCCACTTT.

This rearrangement joins TRBV3-1 (or the pseudogene TRBV3-2) to TRBJ1-1; D possibly corresponds to TRBD1 (5 bases). V dropped 3 bases and J dropped 4 bases, with 9 bases sitting between them. The CDR3 sequence is 13 residues long. CDR1 is LGHDT and CDR2 is YNNKEL in the germline V gene (reference sequence). The CDR3, as DNA: TGTGCCAGCAGCCACGGCGGGGGCACTGAAGCTTTCTTT. Translation: CASSHGGGTEAFF.